This TCR beta chain derives from a study of shared clonotypes between healthy human individuals (dated by TCRdb to about 2020). At the level of the whole study: The cohort included a few men and two women between 18 and 49 years of age. For each donor, CD4 naive and CD4 memory were each given three plates, CD8 naive was given two plates, and CD8 memory was given one plate. To estimate repertoire size and how much clonotype sharing occurs between individuals, the study deeply sequenced the blood TCR repertoires of five healthy adults. To increase sequencing depth and limit assay-specific biases, different laboratories used diverse techniques to prepare libraries and sequence TCR repertoires. Leukapheresis yielded between about 0.94 and 9 billion PBMCs per donor.

TCR CDR3 regions were amplified from genomic DNA by multiplex PCR using the deep immunoSEQ assay. For each cell subset, the extracted genomic DNA was distributed evenly across all wells of several immunoSEQ 96-well plates, and each plate served as one replicate. For sorted subsets, each replicate PCR was loaded with 200 ng genomic DNA, equivalent to 30,000 or so T cell genomes. Purified libraries were measured with a Qubit 3.0 fluorometer, size-checked on a Bioanalyzer 2100, and measured again with the KAPA Library Quantification kit. A separate single-read 150-cycle Illumina NextSeq 550 flow cell was used to sequence each immunoSEQ 96-well plate. The authors processed their data as follows. Because the immunoSEQ output included only junctional sequences and no quality scores, the filtering could not be the same as the filtering used for full-length reads. Sequences were annotated with PyIR, a Python wrapper for IgBLAST v1.9, using IMGT germline references to assign V/J genes and CDR3. Any read was removed if the V/J assignment was weak (E-value above 1e-6), the CDR3 was missing, or the read contained stop codons, out-of-frame junctions, or ambiguous translated residues. A V3J clonotype was defined by an identical inferred V gene, J gene, and CDR3 amino acid sequence. Percentage overlap between repertoires was computed as shared unique clonotypes divided by the size of the smaller repertoire. Three approaches were used to assess repertoire richness: RTK rarefaction, the Chao1 estimator, and Recon v2.1 estimates of unobserved clonotypes. Generation probabilities for all TCRbeta clonotypes obtained by the gDNA method from four donors were computed using OLGA. TCRdb took this table from immuneACCESS and kept in-frame rearrangements with V and J called. Such tables lack part of the clones; where checked against another copy, unresolved V genes explain under half of the gap, and the rest is unexplained. V and J calls and clone size come straight from that table; D and trimming were deduced from the DNA. This sample comprises around 350,000 clones, about 73% of them detected only once. Clones ranked in the top ten supply about 10% of the sample.

Healthy HIV-negative adults with no recently reported acute infections or vaccinations were included as donors. Every donor was a Caucasian adult residing in Nashville, Tennessee, USA. Magnetic negative selection was used to enrich CD4+ T cells, after which naive cells were positively selected on CD45RA and the negative fraction became the memory subset. Blood was obtained by leukapheresis, after which PBMCs were separated by Ficoll-Histopaque density gradient centrifugation and cryopreserved in liquid nitrogen vapor phase. Purity and quantity of every magnetically sorted T cell population were checked by analytical flow cytometry. Each sorted fraction had its genomic DNA isolated and then quantified by UV absorbance on a Nanodrop 2000c. At the junction V is shortened by 2 bases and J by 4 bases; bases outside the gene matches: 8. Including cysteine and phenylalanine, the CDR3 has 16 amino acids. The kept DNA is CDR3 alone, 48 bases in frame from the first base. CDR1 and CDR2 (WSHSY, SAAADI) derive from the germline V gene.

Overall study outcomes, separate from this receptor: The genetic and exposure-history diversity represented was limited by the small number of donors. Sampling was limited to blood, and TCR repertoires in tissue likely differ from TCR repertoires in blood. About 4.5% of naive CD4, 3% to 3.5% of naive CD8, 2.3% of memory CD4, and about 0.4% of memory CD8 clonotypes were shared across several donors. Incomplete sequencing was indicated by rarefaction of sorted-subset datasets, despite the large sequencing depth. Estimated clonotype richness was generally larger for naive than for memory subsets. Pairwise subsampling led to the expectation that sequencing depth would affect the degree of clonotype sharing among donors. Compared with non-shared clonotypes, clonotypes shared by all four sorted-subset donors had higher generation probabilities.

Turning to this clone: Its antigen is not yet known. One base away there is no much larger clone; base qualities are not given.

In this chain, TRBV10-2 is recombined with TRBJ2-7, with 10 bases aligning to TRBD2. Sequenced sample: memory CD4+ T cells sorted from blood. This specimen's cell subset or site label, interpreted: CD45RA-negative fraction. This clonotype was obtained from a man aged 30 to 39 in good health. The CDR3 loop reads CASSEGLAGVRYEQYF. The DNA sequence is given as TGCGCCAGCAGTGAGGGTCTAGCGGGAGTCAGGTACGAGCAGTACTTC.